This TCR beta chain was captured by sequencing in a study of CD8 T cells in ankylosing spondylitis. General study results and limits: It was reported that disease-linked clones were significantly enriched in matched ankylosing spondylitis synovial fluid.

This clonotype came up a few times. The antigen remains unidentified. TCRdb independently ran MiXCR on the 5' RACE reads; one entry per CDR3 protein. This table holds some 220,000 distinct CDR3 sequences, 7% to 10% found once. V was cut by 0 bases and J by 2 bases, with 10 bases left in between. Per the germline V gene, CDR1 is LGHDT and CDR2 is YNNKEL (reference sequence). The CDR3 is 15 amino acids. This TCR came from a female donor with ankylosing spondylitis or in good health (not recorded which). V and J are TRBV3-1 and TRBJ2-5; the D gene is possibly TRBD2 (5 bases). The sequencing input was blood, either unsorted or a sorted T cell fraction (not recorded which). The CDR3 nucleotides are TGTGCCAGCAGCCAAGAACCCGGGGTACAAGAGACCCAGTACTTC. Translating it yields CASSQEPGVQETQYF.